This T cell receptor beta chain emerged from a study of cytomegalovirus exposure and HLA in healthy donors. Germline V gene sequence: CDR1 LNHDA, CDR2 SQIVND (reference sequence). The CDR3 contains 16 residues. Germline trimming cut 1 base from V and 0 bases from J; bases unmatched to any gene: 2. A multiplex PCR was run with 60 Vbeta primers and 13 Jbeta primers. Generated by immunoSEQ multiplex PCR, the TCRdb table keeps only in-frame clones and is missing some. Altogether under 200,000 clones are present, 82% being singletons, with the ten largest covering 1.5% to 2%. This chain joins TRBV19 and TRBJ2-4; 8 nucleotides agree with TRBD1. Material for sequencing was PBMCs. This receptor was obtained from a woman younger than 35 in good health and CMV-seronegative. The CDR3 loop is CASSIGGQVAKNIQYF. The CDR3 nucleotides read TGTGCCAGTAGTATAGGGGGACAGGTAGCCAAAAACATTCAGTACTTC.